The rows below give T cell receptor beta chains drawn from one sample of a study of T cells in Graves' hyperthyroidism and ophthalmopathy. TCRdb re-analysed the multiplex PCR reads in MiXCR, keeping a single row per CDR3 protein. Among around 600,000 distinct CDR3 sequences listed, around 13% were seen once. Sample: blood. These TCRs come from a woman in her forties or fifties with Graves' ophthalmopathy. CDR3s include the opening cysteine and the closing phenylalanine or tryptophan. D genes are given only for firm matches. Only some rows state a clone size, as once, few, many or a class for expanded clones.

cdr3_aa cdr3_nt j_call v_call d_call clone_size
CSARRGTSGRVQADTQYF TGCAGTGCTCGGAGAGGGACTAGCGGGAGGGTTCAGGCAGATACGCAGTATTTT TRBJ2-3 TRBV20-1 TRBD2 few
CASSQVVQANSPLHF TGCGCCAGCAGCCAAGTGGTACAGGCTAATTCACCCCTCCACTTT TRBJ1-6 TRBV4-3 . many
CASSRDRARTEAFF TGTGCCAGCAGCCGGGACAGGGCGCGCACTGAAGCTTTCTTT TRBJ1-1 TRBV7-8 TRBD1 .
CASSLSRAGVLDTQYF TGTGCCAGCAGTTTATCAAGAGCGGGAGTTCTAGATACGCAGTATTTT TRBJ2-3 TRBV28 TRBD2 many
CATSKALVLENTGELFF TGTGCCACCAGCAAAGCCCTTGTGCTGGAGAACACCGGGGAGCTGTTTTTT TRBJ2-2 TRBV15 . .
CASSPRGLANNEQFF TGTGCCAGCAGCCCTCGTGGACTAGCGAACAATGAGCAGTTCTTC TRBJ2-1 TRBV13 TRBD2 many
CASSLFSDSGNTIYF TGTGCCAGCAGCTTATTTTCCGACTCTGGAAACACCATATATTTT TRBJ1-3 TRBV11-2 . .
CASSQGAYGYTF TGTGCCAGCAGCCAGGGCGCCTATGGCTACACCTTC TRBJ1-2 TRBV14 . .
CASSRVEKMNTEAFF TGTGCCAGCAGTAGGGTGGAGAAAATGAACACTGAAGCTTTCTTT TRBJ1-1 TRBV6-1 . many
CSVPGGTGLYGYTF TGCAGCGTGCCCGGGGGGACAGGTCTCTATGGCTACACCTTC TRBJ1-2 TRBV29-1 TRBD1 .
CASSRTRLYEQYF TGTGCCAGCAGCCGAACTCGTCTTTACGAGCAGTACTTC TRBJ2-7 TRBV7-8 . many
CASSISLRAGGNTIYF TGTGCCAGTAGTATTTCGTTGAGGGCGGGTGGAAACACCATATATTTT TRBJ1-3 TRBV19 . .
CASSDQDRIPYEQYF TGTGCCAGCAGCGACCAAGACAGAATCCCCTACGAGCAGTACTTC TRBJ2-7 TRBV5-6 . .
CASSLKGRETQYF TGCGCCAGCAGCTTGAAGGGTCGGGAGACCCAGTACTTC TRBJ2-5 TRBV5-1 . many
CASSLYLAGGVYEQYF TGTGCCAGCAGCTTGTATCTAGCGGGAGGGGTCTACGAGCAGTACTTC TRBJ2-7 TRBV5-6 TRBD2 .
CASSKETLGNTEAFF TGTGCCAGCAGTAAGGAAACGCTCGGGAACACTGAAGCTTTCTTT TRBJ1-1 TRBV27 . .
CASSLGRTRTQETQYF TGTGCCAGCAGCTTGGGGCGGACACGAACCCAAGAGACCCAGTACTTC TRBJ2-5 TRBV11-3 . many
CASSLAWDRTDGYTF TGTGCCAGCAGCTTAGCGTGGGACAGAACGGATGGCTACACCTTC TRBJ1-2 TRBV7-2 TRBD1 many
CSARPPLAGAGEQYF TGCAGTGCTAGACCCCCCCTAGCGGGAGCCGGCGAGCAGTACTTC TRBJ2-7 TRBV20-1 TRBD2 .
CASSLNLGAAEAFF TGCGCCAGCAGCCTGAATTTGGGGGCGGCGGAAGCTTTCTTT TRBJ1-1 TRBV5-1 . many
CASSFRTVVTEAFF TGTGCCAGCAGTTTCCGGACAGTTGTCACTGAAGCTTTCTTT TRBJ1-1 TRBV28 . .
CASSRLAGSYEQYF TGTGCCAGCAGCCGACTAGCGGGAAGCTACGAGCAGTACTTC TRBJ2-7 TRBV7-2 TRBD2 many
CSARDWQGPNTEAFF TGCAGTGCTAGAGATTGGCAGGGGCCTAACACTGAAGCTTTCTTT TRBJ1-1 TRBV20-1 . many
CASSASIQETQYF TGTGCCAGCAGCGCGTCAATTCAAGAGACCCAGTACTTC TRBJ2-5 TRBV7-3 . few
CASSSRQGLSESLTYNYGYTF TGTGCCAGCAGCTCCCGACAGGGGCTCTCCGAGTCATTGACTTATAACTATGGCTACACCTTC TRBJ1-2 TRBV7-9 TRBD1 many
CATSGVAGGVDTQYF TGTGCCACCAGCGGTGTAGCGGGAGGGGTAGATACGCAGTATTTT TRBJ2-3 TRBV15 TRBD2 many
CASSQEKGLAATEQYF TGTGCCAGCAGCCAAGAGAAGGGACTAGCGGCCACGGAGCAGTACTTC TRBJ2-7 TRBV7-8 TRBD2 .
CASSIGWLGGHTF TGTGCCAGTAGTATTGGTTGGCTTGGTGGCCACACCTTC TRBJ1-2 TRBV19 . .
CASSYLTRGLSDEQFF TGTGCCAGCAGTTACCTAACTAGGGGATTGAGCGATGAGCAGTTCTTC TRBJ2-1 TRBV6-2/TRBV6-3 . many
CASSVAAGTRYGYTF TGTGCCAGCAGCGTAGCTGCTGGCACCCGCTATGGCTACACCTTC TRBJ1-2 TRBV9 . .
CASSVATGRDSYGYTF TGTGCCAGCAGCGTAGCTACGGGCAGGGACTCCTATGGCTACACCTTC TRBJ1-2 TRBV9 . .
CASSLGTAGGQETQYF TGTGCCAGCAGCTTAGGTACCGCGGGAGGACAAGAGACCCAGTACTTC TRBJ2-5 TRBV7-2 TRBD2 many
CASSLAGREGQPQHF TGTGCCAGCAGTTTAGCGGGCAGGGAGGGTCAGCCCCAGCATTTT TRBJ1-5 TRBV12-3/TRBV12-4 . .
CASSYYGYSGTGNYEQYF TGTGCCAGCAGCTATTATGGCTATTCCGGGACAGGGAACTACGAGCAGTACTTC TRBJ2-7 TRBV7-6 TRBD1 .
CASSGGTGGRGGANVLTF TGTGCCAGCAGTGGGGGGACAGGGGGCAGAGGTGGGGCCAACGTCCTGACTTTC TRBJ2-6 TRBV2 TRBD1 few
CSVESPGSTDTQYF TGCAGCGTTGAATCCCCAGGGTCGACAGATACGCAGTATTTT TRBJ2-3 TRBV29-1 . many
CAWSRGHNEKLFF TGTGCCTGGAGTAGGGGGCATAATGAAAAACTGTTTTTT TRBJ1-4 TRBV30 TRBD1 many
CASRALGTTYEQYF TGTGCCAGCAGAGCCTTGGGGACAACCTACGAGCAGTACTTC TRBJ2-7 TRBV28 . many
CASSETSGEFRELFF TGTGCCAGCAGTGAAACCAGTGGGGAGTTTAGGGAGCTGTTTTTT TRBJ2-2 TRBV6-1 . many
CSARTGTYGYTF TGCAGTGCTAGGACAGGGACCTATGGCTACACCTTC TRBJ1-2 TRBV20-1 TRBD1 many
CASSLWGETGSYNEQFF TGTGCCAGCAGTCTGTGGGGTGAGACGGGCTCCTACAATGAGCAGTTCTTC TRBJ2-1 TRBV6-2/TRBV6-3 . .
CASLGGLSYEQYF TGTGCCAGCCTGGGGGGGCTTTCCTACGAGCAGTACTTC TRBJ2-7 TRBV6-2/TRBV6-3 . .
CASSLFREGADEQFF TGCGCCAGCAGCTTGTTTCGGGAGGGAGCCGATGAGCAGTTCTTC TRBJ2-1 TRBV5-1 TRBD2 many
CATTPGLHYNEQFF TGTGCCACTACCCCGGGACTCCATTACAATGAGCAGTTCTTC TRBJ2-1 TRBV19 . .
CSARDNGRPYDNEQFF TGCAGTGCTAGAGATAATGGGCGGCCCTACGACAATGAGCAGTTCTTC TRBJ2-1 TRBV20-1 . many
CAGSYSPQGAPNYGYTF TGTGCCGGCAGTTACTCTCCCCAGGGGGCACCCAACTATGGCTACACCTTC TRBJ1-2 TRBV6-5 TRBD1 .
CASSLFSLQGAYEQYF TGTGCCAGCAGTTTATTCAGTCTCCAAGGGGCCTACGAGCAGTACTTC TRBJ2-7 TRBV12-3/TRBV12-4 . many
CASSQPGGAEQYF TGTGCCAGCAGTCAGCCAGGGGGCGCCGAGCAGTACTTC TRBJ2-7 TRBV28 TRBD1 many
CSVEFGGAWGYTF TGCAGCGTTGAATTTGGGGGCGCGTGGGGCTACACCTTC TRBJ1-2 TRBV29-1 . many
CASSQRQGTEAFF TGTGCCAGCAGTCAACGACAGGGTACTGAAGCTTTCTTT TRBJ1-1 TRBV12-3/TRBV12-4 TRBD1 many
CASSHTWTGAYGYTF TGTGCCAGCAGCCATACCTGGACAGGGGCCTATGGCTACACCTTC TRBJ1-2 TRBV4-2 TRBD1 many
CSASRALGSTDTQYF TGCAGTGCTTCCCGGGCCTTGGGTTCCACAGATACGCAGTATTTT TRBJ2-3 TRBV20-1 . few
CASKGVTVNYGYTF TGTGCCAGCAAGGGAGTAACAGTGAACTATGGCTACACCTTC TRBJ1-2 TRBV2 . many
CASSDRRDYGYTF TGTGCCAGCAGCGATCGGAGGGATTATGGCTACACCTTC TRBJ1-2 TRBV3-1 . many
CASSMQGATGNTIYF TGTGCCAGTAGTATGCAGGGGGCGACTGGAAACACCATATATTTT TRBJ1-3 TRBV19 TRBD1 .
CASSYSGSSTKNIQYF TGTGCCAGCAGTTACTCGGGCAGCAGTACCAAAAACATTCAGTACTTC TRBJ2-4 TRBV6-6 . .
CASSLSQVGEQYFGPGTGELFF . TRBJ2-2 TRBV7-3 . .
CASSFRGSGAFF TGTGCCAGCAGTTTTAGGGGAAGTGGGGCTTTCTTT TRBJ1-1 TRBV12-3/TRBV12-4 . many
CASSKRPGQGQDEQFF TGTGCCAGCAGCAAACGCCCGGGACAGGGTCAGGATGAGCAGTTCTTC TRBJ2-1 TRBV7-2 TRBD1 many
CASSNRDRGQTTGSNVLTF TGCGCCAGCAGCAACCGGGACAGGGGACAGACCACTGGGTCCAACGTCCTGACTTTC TRBJ2-6 TRBV4-1 TRBD1 few